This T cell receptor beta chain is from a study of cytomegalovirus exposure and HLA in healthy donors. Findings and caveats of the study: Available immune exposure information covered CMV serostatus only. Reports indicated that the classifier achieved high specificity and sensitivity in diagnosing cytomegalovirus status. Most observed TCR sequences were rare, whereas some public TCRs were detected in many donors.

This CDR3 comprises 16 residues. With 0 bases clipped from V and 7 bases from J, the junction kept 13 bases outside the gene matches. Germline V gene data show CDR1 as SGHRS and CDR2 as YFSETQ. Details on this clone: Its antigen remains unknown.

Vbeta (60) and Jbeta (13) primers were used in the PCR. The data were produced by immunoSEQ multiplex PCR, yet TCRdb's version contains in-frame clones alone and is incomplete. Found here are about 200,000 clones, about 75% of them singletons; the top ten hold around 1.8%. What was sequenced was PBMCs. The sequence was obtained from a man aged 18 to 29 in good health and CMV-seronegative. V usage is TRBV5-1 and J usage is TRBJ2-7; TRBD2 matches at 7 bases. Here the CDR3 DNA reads TGCGCCAGCAGCTTGGCCTATGAGGGAGGGCCGAGGGAGCAGTACTTC. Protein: CASSLAYEGGPREQYF.